This T cell receptor beta chain comes out of a study of Graves' ophthalmopathy and Graves' hyperthyroidism. The CDR3 is made up of 14 amino acids. V was pared by 7 bases and J by 3 bases, with 8 bases of the junction left unmatched. About this clonotype itself: The antigen is unknown.

Study-wide points: Blood also contained most of the expanded thyroid clonotypes above 0.001 frequency.

RNA transcripts provided the template for amplifying TCR beta CDR3 regions. The authors performed first-round RT-PCR with HTBI primers and then a second-round multiplex PCR. TCRdb fed the multiplex PCR reads into MiXCR, producing one record per CDR3 protein. This table holds about 410,000 distinct CDR3 sequences, 18% found once. The receptor was derived from a woman aged 18-29 years with Graves' ophthalmopathy. The chain employs TRBV12-3 or TRBV12-4 and TRBJ2-5; TRBD1 matches 7 bases. Sequencing used peripheral blood. The CDR3 DNA follows: TGTGCCAGCACCAGACAGGGTACGGAAGAGACCCAGTACTTC. Residues: CASTRQGTEETQYF.